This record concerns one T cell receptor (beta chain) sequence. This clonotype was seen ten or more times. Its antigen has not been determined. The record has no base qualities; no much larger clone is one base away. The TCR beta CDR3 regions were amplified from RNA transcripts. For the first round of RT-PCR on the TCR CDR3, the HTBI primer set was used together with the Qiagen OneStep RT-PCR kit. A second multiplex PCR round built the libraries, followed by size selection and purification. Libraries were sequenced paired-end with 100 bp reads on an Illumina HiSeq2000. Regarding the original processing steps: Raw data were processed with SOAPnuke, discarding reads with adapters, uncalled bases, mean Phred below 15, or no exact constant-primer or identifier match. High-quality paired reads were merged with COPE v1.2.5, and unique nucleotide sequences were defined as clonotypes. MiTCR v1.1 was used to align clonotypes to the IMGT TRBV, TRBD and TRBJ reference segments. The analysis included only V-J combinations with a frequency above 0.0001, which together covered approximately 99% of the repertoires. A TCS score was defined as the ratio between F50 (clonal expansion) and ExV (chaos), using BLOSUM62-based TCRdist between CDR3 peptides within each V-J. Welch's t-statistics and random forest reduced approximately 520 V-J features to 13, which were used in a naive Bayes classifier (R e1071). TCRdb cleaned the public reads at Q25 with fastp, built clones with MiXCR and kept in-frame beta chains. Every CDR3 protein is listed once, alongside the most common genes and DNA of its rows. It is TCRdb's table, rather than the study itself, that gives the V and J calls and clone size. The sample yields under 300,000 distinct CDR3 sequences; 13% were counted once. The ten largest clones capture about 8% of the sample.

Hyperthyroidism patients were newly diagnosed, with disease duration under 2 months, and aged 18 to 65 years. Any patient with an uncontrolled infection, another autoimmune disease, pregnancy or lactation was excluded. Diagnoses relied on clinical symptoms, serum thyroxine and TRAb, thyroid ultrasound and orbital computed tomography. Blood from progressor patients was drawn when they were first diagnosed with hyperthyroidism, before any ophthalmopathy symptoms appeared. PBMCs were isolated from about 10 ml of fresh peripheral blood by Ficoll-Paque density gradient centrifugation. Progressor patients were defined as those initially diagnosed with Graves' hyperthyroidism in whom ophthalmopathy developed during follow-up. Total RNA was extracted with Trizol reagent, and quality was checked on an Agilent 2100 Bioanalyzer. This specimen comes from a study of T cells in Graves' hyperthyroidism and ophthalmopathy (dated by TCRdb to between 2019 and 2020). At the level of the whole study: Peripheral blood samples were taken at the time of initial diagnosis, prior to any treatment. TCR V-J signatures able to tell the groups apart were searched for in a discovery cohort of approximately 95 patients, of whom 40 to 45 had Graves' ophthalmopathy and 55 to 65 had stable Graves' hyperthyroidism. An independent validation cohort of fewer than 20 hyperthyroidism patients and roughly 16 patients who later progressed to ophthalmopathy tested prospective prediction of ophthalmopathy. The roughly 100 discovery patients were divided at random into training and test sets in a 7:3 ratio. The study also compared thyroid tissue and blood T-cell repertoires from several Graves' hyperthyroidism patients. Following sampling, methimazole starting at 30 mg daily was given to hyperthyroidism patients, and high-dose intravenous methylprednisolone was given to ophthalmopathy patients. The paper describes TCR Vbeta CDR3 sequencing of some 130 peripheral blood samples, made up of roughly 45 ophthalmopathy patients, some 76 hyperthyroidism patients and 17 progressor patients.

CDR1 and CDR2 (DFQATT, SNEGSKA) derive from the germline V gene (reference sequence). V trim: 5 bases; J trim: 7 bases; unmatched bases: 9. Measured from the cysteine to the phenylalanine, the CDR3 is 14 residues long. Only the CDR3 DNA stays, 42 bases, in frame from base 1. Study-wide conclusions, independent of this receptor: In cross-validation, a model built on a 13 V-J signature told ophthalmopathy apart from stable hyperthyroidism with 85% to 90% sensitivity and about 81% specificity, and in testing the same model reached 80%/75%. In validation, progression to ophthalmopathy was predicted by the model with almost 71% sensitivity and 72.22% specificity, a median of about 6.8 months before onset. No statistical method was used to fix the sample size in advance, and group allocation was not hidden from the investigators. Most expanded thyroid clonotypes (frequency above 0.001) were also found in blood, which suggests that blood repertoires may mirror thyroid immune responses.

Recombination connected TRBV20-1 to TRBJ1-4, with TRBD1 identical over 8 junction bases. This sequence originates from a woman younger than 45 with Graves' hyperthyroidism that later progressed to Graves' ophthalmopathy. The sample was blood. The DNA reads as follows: TGCAGTGCTTTCCCCGACAGGGGTGGTGAAAAACTGTTTTTT. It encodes CSAFPDRGGEKLFF.